Sequencing of this T cell receptor beta chain was carried out in a study of blood T cell repertoires in COVID-19. Study overall: Some COVID-19 samples were acute and others convalescent; all came from the United States, Italy and Spain. In each case, the material was cDNA or gDNA derived from T cells, B-cell-depleted T cells, or PBMCs.

Deletions cut 5 bases from V and 2 bases from J, with 13 bases between. Germline loops: CDR1 SNHLY, CDR2 FYNNEI. This CDR3 spans 14 amino acids. Authors' methods: Estimated nucleated cell counts came from reference gene primer amplification. TCRdb keeps only in-frame clones here, not all; method: immunoSEQ multiplex PCR. The DNA gave D and trimming, while V, J and clone size come from that table. Among tens of thousands of clones listed, roughly 92% were seen once. This sequence joins TRBV2 and TRBJ2-7; D unresolved. Sequencing was carried out using peripheral blood. This clonotype was obtained from a woman aged 60-70 years with active COVID-19. The DNA for the CDR3 is TGTGCCAGCAGTCCAGAAAGCGTACCCTACGAGCAGTACTTC. Its protein product is CASSPESVPYEQYF.